This TCR beta chain comes out of a study of blood T cell repertoires in COVID-19. Study information: Some COVID-19 samples were acute and others convalescent; all came from the United States, Italy and Spain. PBMCs, B-cell-depleted T cells, or T cells provided the cDNA or gDNA that made up the material.

J was trimmed by 5 bases and V by 9 bases; bases with no gene match: 11. From germline, CDR1 is LNHDA and CDR2 SQIVND (reference sequence). The CDR3 consists of 15 residues. Original processing methods: The authors estimated nucleated cell counts from reference gene primer amplification. Using immunoSEQ multiplex PCR, the repertoire was profiled, and TCRdb retains in-frame clones only, with some absent. V and J calls and clone size come straight from that table; D and trimming were deduced from the DNA. The data hold tens of thousands of clones, with 86% observed a single time. This chain joins TRBV19 and TRBJ1-5; TRBD1 matches 9 bases. This clonotype originated in a human donor in a cohort sampled during active COVID-19. Sample: peripheral blood. The CDR3 protein is CASKTVWTGDQPQHF. The CDR3 DNA reads as TGTGCCAGCAAGACGGTTTGGACAGGGGATCAGCCCCAGCATTTT.